Listed here are 27 T cell receptor beta chains from one sample, sequenced in a study of blood T cell repertoires in COVID-19. This table comes from immunoSEQ multiplex PCR, and its TCRdb copy is limited to in-frame clones, with some not included. The sample contains about 190,000 clones, roughly nine tenths of which appear only once. Sequenced: PBMCs or T cells enriched from blood (not recorded which). The source of these receptors is a woman in her forties in a cohort exposed to, infected with or recovered from COVID-19 (not recorded which).

This clone showed up just once. The rearrangement links TRBV13 to TRBJ2-2, with D possibly being TRBD2 (5 bases). V lost 1 base, J lost 3 bases, and 18 bases lay in between. The germline CDR1 and CDR2 sequences are PRHDT and FYEKMQ (reference sequence). The CDR3 runs 18 residues. The DNA of the CDR3 is TGTGCCAGCAGCTTAGAGGTAGCCGCCTACGGGGACACCGGGGAGCTGTTTTTT. This codes for CASSLEVAAYGDTGELFF.

The chain combines TRBV7-8 with TRBJ2-3; 8 bases fit TRBD2. With V trimmed by 5 bases and J by 2 bases, 12 bases remained unmatched. This CDR3 contains 17 residues. In germline, CDR1 is SGHVS, CDR2 FQNEAQ. DNA of the CDR3: TGTGCCAGCAGCCCCACGGGAATAGCGGGACACACAGATACGCAGTATTTT. Its protein is CASSPTGIAGHTDTQYF.

The V gene is TRBV28, the J gene TRBJ1-2; 7 bases map to TRBD1. Per the germline V gene, CDR1 is MDHEN and CDR2 is SYDVKM. The CDR3 has 14 amino acids. V shed 2 bases, J shed 4 bases, and the junction held 4 bases outside the gene matches. The CDR3 nucleotides read TGTGCCAGCAGTTTAGGTCAGGGGGTCTATGGCTACACCTTC. The encoded protein is CASSLGQGVYGYTF.

The chain uses TRBV9 and TRBJ2-1, with a tentative D call TRBD1 (9 bases). The CDR3 is 20 residues long. Trimming pared 4 bases from V and 1 base from J, leaving 27 bases between. Germline CDR1 and CDR2: SGDLS and YYNGEE. CDR3 sequence reads: CASSLRDREAGVVSYNEQFF. CDR3 bases: TGTGCCAGCAGCCTCCGGGACAGGGAAGCGGGAGTCGTGTCCTACAATGAGCAGTTCTTC.

The chain couples TRBV7-5 to TRBJ1-1; TRBD1, as called in the table, went unchecked against the DNA. TRBV7-5 is shown as a pseudogene. The CDR3 covers 14 residues. CDR3 protein: CVRGPRGLYTEAFF. The CDR3 coding sequence is TGTGTCAGAGGCCCCAGGGGTTTGTACACTGAAGCTTTCTTT.

This clone appeared a single time. The chain employs TRBV15 and TRBJ1-2, with 7 bases fitting TRBD1. The trim removed 5 bases at V and 8 bases at J, leaving 11 bases unmatched. This CDR3 is built from 14 residues. CDR1 is LNHNV, CDR2 YYDKDF, per germline (reference sequence). The CDR3 region is CATSPGTAMGGYTF. The CDR3 nucleotides are TGTGCCACCAGCCCTGGGACAGCCATGGGGGGCTACACCTTC.

The CDR3 is CASSPSLAGGDTGELFF. In DNA form, the CDR3 reads TGCGCCAGCAGCCCGTCACTAGCGGGAGGTGACACCGGGGAGCTGTTTTTT. The rearrangement joins TRBV4-3 to TRBJ2-2; 12 bases are a match to TRBD2. Germline CDR1 reads LGHNA; CDR2 reads YSLEER. V lost 4 bases, J lost 3 bases, and 6 bases stayed unmatched. The CDR3 runs 17 residues.

The rearrangement uses TRBV4-3 and TRBJ1-2; TRBD1 matches 10 bases. Germline CDR1 reads LGHNA; CDR2 reads YSLEER. Losses at the gene ends were 4 bases for V and 2 bases for J; bases not matched to a gene: 7. This CDR3 is built from 16 residues. CDR3 nucleotide sequence: TGCGCCAGCAGCCCCATGCGGACAGGGGGGAACTATGGCTACACCTTC. Its translation is CASSPMRTGGNYGYTF.

This chain connects TRBV6-5 to TRBJ1-1; D is unresolved. Between the trimmed V and J ends, which lost 6 bases and 0 bases, there was a span of 14 bases. There are 15 residues in the CDR3. Germline CDR1 is MNHEY and CDR2 is SVGAGI. CDR3 in amino acids: CASRVTPTMNTEAFF. The CDR3 nucleotides are TGTGCCAGCAGGGTGACACCTACAATGAACACTGAAGCTTTCTTT.

CDR3 sequence (DNA): TGTGCCTGGGACCCGGGACTTGCGGAGCCAGATACGCAGTATTTT. It encodes CAWDPGLAEPDTQYF. The chain couples TRBV30 to TRBJ2-3, with TRBD2 as a possible D gene (6 bases). Trimming cost V 5 bases and J 4 bases, with 19 bases left between them. The CDR3 has 15 amino acids. Per germline, CDR1 GTSNPN and CDR2 SVGIG (reference sequence).

This clone was seen once. The chain is built from TRBV5-4 and TRBJ1-4; D may be TRBD1 (6 bases). The germline CDR1 and CDR2 sequences are SGHNT and YYREEE (reference sequence). The CDR3 is made up of 14 amino acids. V lost 2 bases and J 2 bases, leaving 7 bases between the germline ends. CDR3 amino acids: CASSFQGTNEKLFF. In DNA, the CDR3 is TGTGCCAGCAGCTTTCAGGGGACTAATGAAAAACTGTTTTTT.

This clone occurred once. The V call is TRBV18, the J call TRBJ1-2; TRBD1 matches at 7 bases. The CDR3 length is 15 residues. V trimming: 3 bases; J trimming: 3 bases; junction bases outside the gene matches: 7. Germline V gene lookup returns CDR1 KGHSH and CDR2 LQKENI. CDR3 amino acids: CASSPSVQGDYGYTF. CDR3 DNA sequence: TGTGCCAGCTCACCCTCCGTCCAGGGGGACTATGGCTACACCTTC.

In its sample, this clone was seen once. The chain has TRBV12-5 and TRBJ2-7; TRBD2 aligns across 7 bases. Germline CDR1 reads LGHNT; CDR2 reads FRNRAP. The CDR3 length is 15 residues. V lost 3 bases, J lost 6 bases, and 11 bases stayed unmatched. This CDR3 is CASGFGGGPLGEQYF. The CDR3 bases are TGTGCTAGTGGTTTTGGGGGAGGGCCCCTCGGCGAGCAGTACTTC.

CDR3 in DNA: TGTGCCAGCAGTTACCAAGGGGATGAAAAACTGTTTTTT. Protein product: CASSYQGDEKLFF. The genes are TRBV28 and TRBJ1-4, with D possibly TRBD1 on 5 matching bases. Deletions cut 4 bases from V and 6 bases from J, with 9 bases between. The CDR3 spans 13 residues. CDR1 is MDHEN, CDR2 SYDVKM, per germline.

The chain joins TRBV9 to TRBJ2-1; 8 nucleotides line up with TRBD1. CDR3 length equals 15 residues. Germline assignment: CDR1 SGDLS and CDR2 YYNGEE. V lost 0 bases to trimming and J lost 2 bases; unmatched junction nucleotides: 1. The CDR3 region is CASSVVQGAYNEQFF. The CDR3 DNA sequence: TGTGCCAGCAGCGTAGTACAGGGGGCCTACAATGAGCAGTTCTTC. Using reference TRBV9 and TRBJ2-1 for the parts outside the CDR3, the full variable domain is DSGVTQTPKHLITATGQRVTLRCSPRSGDLSVYWYQQSLDQGLQFLIQYYNGEERAKGNILERFSAQQFPDLHSELNLSSLELGDSALYFCASSVVQGAYNEQFFGPGTRLTVL.

The chain couples TRBV5-1 to TRBJ2-4; 8 bases fit TRBD1. The CDR3 sequence is 15 residues long. From germline, CDR1 is SGHRS and CDR2 YFSETQ. V gave up 4 bases and J gave up 4 bases; unmatched junction bases: 7. CDR3 sequence (DNA): TGCGCCAGCAGCATCCGGACAGGGTCAAAAAACATTCAGTACTTC. Amino acid sequence: CASSIRTGSKNIQYF.

In its sample, this clone was seen many times. The rearrangement links TRBV7-9 to TRBJ2-2, with 8 positions matching TRBD1. CDR1 is SEHNR and CDR2 is FQNEAQ in the germline V gene (reference sequence). The CDR3 has 15 amino acids. V trimming: 5 bases; J trimming: 5 bases; junction bases outside the gene matches: 7. The CDR3, as DNA: TGTGCCAGCAGCCGACCCACAGGGGGGACCGGGGAGCTGTTTTTT. It specifies CASSRPTGGTGELFF. The full variable domain, completed using reference TRBV7-9 and TRBJ2-2, is DTGVSQNPRHKITKRGQNVTFRCDPISEHNRLYWYRQTLGQGPEFLTYFQNEAQLEKSRLLSDRFSAERPKGSFSTLEIQRTEQGDSAMYLCASSRPTGGTGELFFGEGSRLTVL.

This chain links TRBV27 with TRBJ2-1, with TRBD1 identical over 10 bases. The CDR3 contains 15 residues. With 10 bases clipped from V and 7 bases from J, the junction kept 13 bases outside the gene matches. Per the germline V gene, CDR1 is MNHEY and CDR2 is SMNVEV (reference sequence). The CDR3 loop reads CAIRSFPGQGNEQFF. The CDR3 DNA reads as TGTGCCATCAGATCTTTCCCGGGACAGGGGAATGAGCAGTTCTTC.

This clone was seen a handful of times. CDR3 amino acids: CASRIAGANYEQYF. As DNA, the CDR3 is TGTGCCAGCAGGATAGCGGGAGCTAACTACGAGCAGTACTTC. The V and J genes are TRBV2 and TRBJ2-7, with TRBD2 matching over 9 bases. Losses at the gene ends were 6 bases for V and 3 bases for J; bases not matched to a gene: 6. CDR1 and CDR2 from the germline V gene are SNHLY and FYNNEI. The CDR3 consists of 14 residues.

The chain carries TRBV18 and TRBJ1-5, with TRBD1 as a possible D gene (6 bases). This CDR3 contains 15 residues. Trimming shortened V by 3 bases and J by 0 bases, and 9 bases separated the two germline ends. CDR1 and CDR2 from the germline V gene are KGHSH and LQKENI. CDR3 sequence (DNA): TGTGCCAGCTCACCCGGACAGCTTAGCAATCAGCCCCAGCATTTT. Encoded protein: CASSPGQLSNQPQHF.

The chain recombines TRBV4-1 with TRBJ2-2; the D gene is possibly TRBD2 (5 bases). V was cut by 2 bases and J by 3 bases, with 16 bases left in between. The germline V gene has CDR1 MGHRA and CDR2 YSYEKL. The CDR3 consists of 17 residues. Here the CDR3 DNA reads TGCGCCAGCAGCCAATGGATGGCGGGCTCGGACACCGGGGAGCTGTTTTTT. It is translated as CASSQWMAGSDTGELFF.

This clone was detected only once. The chain has TRBV7-2 and TRBJ1-5; TRBD1 is a possible D gene (6 bases). The V end was cut by 1 base, the J end by 6 bases, with 16 bases between. CDR3 length: 16 residues. Germline assignment: CDR1 SGHTA and CDR2 FQGNSA. CDR3 loop: CASSLGGGAWTQPQHF. The CDR3 coding sequence is TGTGCCAGCAGCTTAGGGGGGGGCGCGTGGACTCAGCCCCAGCATTTT.

V usage is TRBV5-5 and J usage is TRBJ1-4; 9 nucleotides agree with TRBD1. The CDR3 consists of 14 residues. J gave up 7 bases and V 4 bases, and 5 bases lay outside the gene matches. Per the germline V gene, CDR1 is SGHKS and CDR2 is YYEKEE (reference sequence). CDR3 residues: CASSVQGAREKLFF. The DNA of the CDR3 is TGTGCCAGCAGCGTACAGGGGGCCCGTGAAAAACTGTTTTTT.

This clone has just one count. The CDR3 loop reads CASSLPTGQYF. CDR3 DNA sequence: TGTGCCAGCAGTTTACCCACGGGGCAGTACTTC. This chain uses TRBV28 with TRBJ2-7, with D unresolved. Trimming pared 2 bases from V and 9 bases from J, leaving 8 bases between. CDR3 length: 11 amino acids. Germline assignment: CDR1 MDHEN and CDR2 SYDVKM.

The chain uses TRBV4-1 and TRBJ1-2, with D perhaps TRBD1 (6 bases). Germline V gives CDR1 MGHRA, CDR2 YSYEKL. CDR3 length: 16 amino acids. Trimming took off 4 bases at V and 6 bases at J, with 21 bases between the two ends. The CDR3 reads CASSPNSIQGFDGYTF. The CDR3 DNA is TGCGCCAGCAGCCCGAATTCTATACAGGGATTCGATGGCTACACCTTC.

The J gene is TRBJ2-1, the V gene TRBV30; the D gene is possibly TRBD2 (5 bases). The V gene lost 3 bases and the J gene lost 2 bases, with 8 bases spanning the gap. In germline, CDR1 is GTSNPN, CDR2 SVGIG (reference sequence). This CDR3 is 13 amino acids long. The CDR3 nucleotides read TGTGCCTGGAGCGCCGGGGCCTACAATGAGCAGTTCTTC. Translation gives CAWSAGAYNEQFF.

V and J are TRBV11-2 and TRBJ2-1; 9 bases fit TRBD2. The ends lost 6 bases at V and 0 bases at J; junction bases unmatched: 9. Germline V gives CDR1 SGHAT, CDR2 FQNNGV. CDR3 length: 17 amino acids. The DNA of the CDR3 is TGTGCCAGCAGGGCGGGGGGGCTGGGGTACTCCTACAATGAGCAGTTCTTC. It translates to CASRAGGLGYSYNEQFF.